The rows below give T cell receptor beta chains drawn from one sample of a study of regulatory T cells in long-lasting Graves disease. MiXCR, applied by TCRdb to the multiplex PCR reads, yields one record per CDR3 protein. The repertoire holds under 450,000 distinct CDR3 sequences, with roughly 25% as singletons. This material consisted of peripheral blood mononuclear cells (PBMCs), taken when the disease was refractory, from a patient treated with antithyroid drugs. These receptors all stem from a woman in her thirties or forties with Graves disease. Both conserved end residues are part of each CDR3. The D gene is left open where the match is weak. For some rows the clone size is stated as once, few or many, or as a class when expanded; others skip it.

TRBD1	TRBV30	TRBJ1-4	few	TGTGCCTGGAGTGTGTTTAGGACAGGGCCCGGGAAACTGTTTTTT	CAWSVFRTGPGKLFF
TRBD2	TRBV28	TRBJ2-2	many	TGTGCCAGCAAGGATTGGCGGGAGGAAGTCTCCGGGGAGCTGTTTTTT	CASKDWREEVSGELFF
TRBD1	TRBV19	TRBJ1-1	few	TGTGCCAGTCTGACAGGGGGCACTGAAGCTTTCTTT	CASLTGGTEAFF
TRBD2	TRBV2	TRBJ2-2	many	TGTGCCAGCAGTTCCTGGGGAGGGGCAACGAACACCGGGGAGCTGTTTTTT	CASSSWGGATNTGELFF
NA	TRBV10-1	TRBJ1-1	NA	TGCGCCAGCAGTGAGAGGCGAGGGGTCGAGAACACTGAAGCTTTCTTT	CASSERRGVENTEAFF
TRBD1	TRBV25-1	TRBJ1-2	many	TGTGCCAGCTCTAGCCGGGACAGTCCCAACTATGGCTACACCTTC	CASSSRDSPNYGYTF
NA	TRBV13	TRBJ2-7	NA	TGTGCCAGCAGCTTAGGAACAGGCGGAGACGAGCAGTACTTC	CASSLGTGGDEQYF
TRBD1	TRBV7-8	TRBJ1-2	NA	TGTGCCAGCAGCGCGCGGGACAGGGACCTTCCCTATGGCTACACCTTC	CASSARDRDLPYGYTF
TRBD1	TRBV5-1	TRBJ2-7	once	TGCGCCAGCAGCCCCGACAGGGGGCAAGACTACGAGCAGTACTTC	CASSPDRGQDYEQYF
NA	TRBV7-9	TRBJ2-7	NA	TGTGCCAGCAGCTTATTCTCGGACCCTAATGGGTACGAGCAGTACTTC	CASSLFSDPNGYEQYF
TRBD2	TRBV27	TRBJ2-2	NA	TGTGCCAGCAGTTTATTAGGACTAGCGGGAGTTACCGGGGAGCTGTTTTTT	CASSLLGLAGVTGELFF
NA	TRBV3-1	TRBJ1-4	few	TGTGCCAGCAGCCCGACGGCGTCTAATGAAAAACTGTTTTTT	CASSPTASNEKLFF
NA	TRBV7-2	TRBJ1-6	NA	TGTGCCAGCAGCTTAGGAGGGGAAGGGCCACCCCTCCACTTT	CASSLGGEGPPLHF
NA	TRBV30	TRBJ2-2	NA	TGTGCCTGGAGTGTATTCCGAGCGCTGAACACCGGGGAGCTGTTTTTT	CAWSVFRALNTGELFF
NA	TRBV28	TRBJ1-1	few	TGTGCCAGCAGACGCTATCGGCGTACTGAAGCTTTCTTT	CASRRYRRTEAFF
NA	TRBV12-3/TRBV12-4	TRBJ1-2	many	TGTGCCAGCAGTTTAAAGGAATTCTATGGCTACACCTTC	CASSLKEFYGYTF
TRBD1	TRBV12-3/TRBV12-4	TRBJ1-4	many	TGTGCCAGCAGGACAGGGTTCGAACTGTTTTTT	CASRTGFELFF
NA	TRBV27	TRBJ2-2	many	TGTGCCAGCAGCCATGGAGGGGGTATGGGGGAGCTGTTTTTT	CASSHGGGMGELFF
TRBD1	TRBV29-1	TRBJ1-1	many	TGCAGCGGACAGGGGGAGTTAGTGGCTGAAGCTTTCTTT	CSGQGELVAEAFF
TRBD1	TRBV7-2	TRBJ1-2	many	TGTGCCAGCAGCCACAGGGGGTACTATGGCTACACCTTC	CASSHRGYYGYTF
TRBD2	TRBV5-8	TRBJ2-5	NA	TGTGCCAGCAGCCCTCTAGCGGCAGAGACCCAGTACTTC	CASSPLAAETQYF
TRBD1	TRBV10-3	TRBJ2-5	many	TGTGCCATCAGTGATATGGCAGGGGGCAGGGAGACCCAGTACTTC	CAISDMAGGRETQYF
NA	TRBV18	TRBJ1-1	NA	TGTGCCAGCTCACCAGGGTTTGACACTGAAGCTTTCTTT	CASSPGFDTEAFF
NA	TRBV5-6	TRBJ1-1	NA	TGTGCCAGCAGCTTTCAAGCGGGGTTGAACACTGAAGCTTTCTTT	CASSFQAGLNTEAFF
NA	TRBV4-2	TRBJ1-5	NA	TGTGCCAGCAGCCAAGATTGGGTTGTTAATCAGCCCCAGCATTTT	CASSQDWVVNQPQHF
TRBD1	TRBV29-1	TRBJ1-5	NA	TGCAGCGTGCAACAGGGGGGTCAGCCCCAGCATTTT	CSVQQGGQPQHF
NA	TRBV14	TRBJ2-7	few	TGTGCCAGCAGCCAAGCCTCGATGGGGCTATCCTACGAGCAGTACTTC	CASSQASMGLSYEQYF
TRBD2	TRBV6-2/TRBV6-3	TRBJ2-7	many	TGTGCCAGCAGGATCCGACAACTAGCGGGACAGAGCTCCTACGAGCAGTACTTC	CASRIRQLAGQSSYEQYF
NA	TRBV5-1	TRBJ2-7	NA	TGCGCCAGCAGCTTGGGTGCGGGCTCCTCGGGGGAGCAGTACTTC	CASSLGAGSSGEQYF
NA	TRBV28	TRBJ1-6	many	TGTGCCAGCAGTTTAAGTCTCGGGGGGCTTCACTATAATTCACCCCTCCACTTT	CASSLSLGGLHYNSPLHF
TRBD2	TRBV10-3	TRBJ2-3	NA	TGTGCCATCGGGGAGGGCTCAGATACGCAGTATTTT	CAIGEGSDTQYF
TRBD1	TRBV12-3/TRBV12-4	TRBJ1-1	many	TGTGCCAGCAGTTCAAGGACAGGCCCGAATACTGAAGCTTTCTTT	CASSSRTGPNTEAFF
NA	TRBV28	TRBJ1-5	many	TGTGCCAGCAGTTCCTTTATGCAGCCCCAGCATTTT	CASSSFMQPQHF
NA	TRBV11-2	TRBJ1-3	NA	TGTGCCAGCAGCTTAGTGGGCAGGCTCTCTGGAAACACCATATATTTT	CASSLVGRLSGNTIYF
NA	TRBV7-2	TRBJ2-6	few	TGTGCCAGCAGTCTGTGGGCCTCTGGGGCCAACGTCCTGACTTTC	CASSLWASGANVLTF
TRBD2	TRBV19	TRBJ2-5	few	TGTGCCAGTATGGGGGGAGGGGTGGAGACCCAGTACTTC	CASMGGGVETQYF
NA	TRBV12-3/TRBV12-4	TRBJ2-5	many	TGTGCCAGCAAAAAGACAGTCTGGCAAGAGACCCAGTACTTC	CASKKTVWQETQYF
NA	TRBV19	TRBJ1-1	NA	TGTGCCAGTACCCTCAGGGAGGTAGCTTTCTTT	CASTLREVAFF
NA	TRBV27	TRBJ2-7	many	TGTGCCAGCAGTCCTAGCAGGGGAACCTACGAGCAGTACTTC	CASSPSRGTYEQYF
NA	TRBV29-1	TRBJ2-7	NA	TGCAGCGTTGTAATCGACAGCTCCTACGAGCAGTACTTC	CSVVIDSSYEQYF
TRBD1	TRBV20-1	TRBJ1-6	many	TGCAGTGCTAGAGCTGGACAGGGCGTCTCACCCCTCCACTTT	CSARAGQGVSPLHF
NA	TRBV2	TRBJ1-1	many	TGTGCCAGCATCCGGATGAACACTGAAGCTTTCTTT	CASIRMNTEAFF
NA	TRBV7-8	TRBJ2-3	NA	TGTGCCGGCAGCCTTTATTATTTTACGCAGTATTTT	CAGSLYYFTQYF
TRBD2	TRBV19	TRBJ2-3	NA	TGTGCCAGTAGTATTGAGGGAGGGGGCACAGATACGCAGTATTTT	CASSIEGGGTDTQYF
NA	TRBV28	TRBJ2-5	many	TGTGCCAGCAGCCCCCCCGGCAGCGTCAAAGGTGAAGAGACCCAGTACTTC	CASSPPGSVKGEETQYF
TRBD1	TRBV20-1	TRBJ1-1	many	TGCAGTTTTCGGGACAGGGGGCTCGCGGGCACTGAAGCTTTCTTT	CSFRDRGLAGTEAFF
TRBD1	TRBV24-1	TRBJ2-3	few	TGTGCCACCAGGGGGACAGGGAGTGCAGATACGCAGTATTTT	CATRGTGSADTQYF
NA	TRBV7-6	TRBJ1-1	NA	TGTGCCAGCAGCTTACAGACAGGAGAGAACACTGAAGCTTTCTTT	CASSLQTGENTEAFF
NA	TRBV7-9	TRBJ1-4	few	TGTGCCAGCAGCTTAGCCTATGCGGGGGCGCACGAAAAACTGTTTTTT	CASSLAYAGAHEKLFF
TRBD2	TRBV28	TRBJ2-1	many	TGTGCCAGCAGCCCCCTGAGCGGGAAATGGCAGTTCTTC	CASSPLSGKWQFF
TRBD2	TRBV6-2/TRBV6-3	TRBJ2-7	many	TGTGCCAGCAGACCGACTAGCGGGGCTCCGGGGGAGCAGTACTTC	CASRPTSGAPGEQYF
TRBD2	TRBV12-3/TRBV12-4	TRBJ2-7	NA	TGTGCCAGCAGTCCTCTAGCGGGGGGTCCCGAGCAGTACTTC	CASSPLAGGPEQYF
NA	TRBV15	TRBJ2-2	few	TGTGCCACCAGCACCCGACTTTGGGGGGAGCTGTTTTTT	CATSTRLWGELFF
NA	TRBV4-1	TRBJ1-6	NA	TGCGCCAGCAGCCAAGCGGGGACGGCACCCCTCCACTTT	CASSQAGTAPLHF
NA	TRBV6-2/TRBV6-3	TRBJ1-5	NA	TGTGCCAGCAGTGAGGGACTTGAGGCAGGGCAACTCAATCAGCCCCAGCATTTT	CASSEGLEAGQLNQPQHF
TRBD2	TRBV4-1	TRBJ2-2	NA	TGCGCCAGCAGCCAAGTACTAGCGGGAGTGGATACCGGGGAGCTGTTTTTT	CASSQVLAGVDTGELFF
NA	TRBV28	TRBJ1-5	many	TGTGCCAGCAGTTTTGGGACACGGCTTAGCATCCATCAGCCCCAGCATTTT	CASSFGTRLSIHQPQHF
NA	TRBV2	TRBJ2-1	few	TGTGCCAGCAGACGGAGATCGGGACGGATGTACAATGAGCAGTTCTTC	CASRRRSGRMYNEQFF